This TCR beta chain emerged from a study of shared clonotypes between healthy human individuals. Study-level background: Donors had three CD4 naive, three CD4 memory, two CD8 naive and one CD8 memory plate apiece.

This CDR3 contains 12 residues. The germline CDR1 and CDR2 sequences are SQVTM and ANQGSEA. Trimming took 5 bases from V and 8 from J, leaving 13 bases between them. Comment on this clone: Its antigen is as yet unknown. This sample includes further DNA sequences coding for the same CDR3.

Broader study findings: Incompleteness in sorted-subset sequencing, despite large depth, was shown by rarefaction.

Study processing details: Junction-only sequences produced by ImmunoSEQ had no quality scores, so filtering differed. Produced via immunoSEQ multiplex PCR; TCRdb's table is partial and in-frame only. That table furnishes V, J and clone size, whereas the DNA furnished D and trimming. This sample has about 2.4 million clones; roughly 93% occur once, and the top ten carry approximately 0.36%. This TCR was recovered from a man aged 18 to 30 in good health. Some clones in this sample may be carry-over from other donors' samples. The source material was naive CD4+ T cells from PBMCs. Subset noted: CD45RA+ positively selected. The chain is built from TRBV29-1 and TRBJ1-3; D gene uncertain. CDR3 residues: CSVRQVGDTIYF. In DNA form, the CDR3 reads TGCAGCGTTCGGCAAGTCGGAGACACCATATATTTT.